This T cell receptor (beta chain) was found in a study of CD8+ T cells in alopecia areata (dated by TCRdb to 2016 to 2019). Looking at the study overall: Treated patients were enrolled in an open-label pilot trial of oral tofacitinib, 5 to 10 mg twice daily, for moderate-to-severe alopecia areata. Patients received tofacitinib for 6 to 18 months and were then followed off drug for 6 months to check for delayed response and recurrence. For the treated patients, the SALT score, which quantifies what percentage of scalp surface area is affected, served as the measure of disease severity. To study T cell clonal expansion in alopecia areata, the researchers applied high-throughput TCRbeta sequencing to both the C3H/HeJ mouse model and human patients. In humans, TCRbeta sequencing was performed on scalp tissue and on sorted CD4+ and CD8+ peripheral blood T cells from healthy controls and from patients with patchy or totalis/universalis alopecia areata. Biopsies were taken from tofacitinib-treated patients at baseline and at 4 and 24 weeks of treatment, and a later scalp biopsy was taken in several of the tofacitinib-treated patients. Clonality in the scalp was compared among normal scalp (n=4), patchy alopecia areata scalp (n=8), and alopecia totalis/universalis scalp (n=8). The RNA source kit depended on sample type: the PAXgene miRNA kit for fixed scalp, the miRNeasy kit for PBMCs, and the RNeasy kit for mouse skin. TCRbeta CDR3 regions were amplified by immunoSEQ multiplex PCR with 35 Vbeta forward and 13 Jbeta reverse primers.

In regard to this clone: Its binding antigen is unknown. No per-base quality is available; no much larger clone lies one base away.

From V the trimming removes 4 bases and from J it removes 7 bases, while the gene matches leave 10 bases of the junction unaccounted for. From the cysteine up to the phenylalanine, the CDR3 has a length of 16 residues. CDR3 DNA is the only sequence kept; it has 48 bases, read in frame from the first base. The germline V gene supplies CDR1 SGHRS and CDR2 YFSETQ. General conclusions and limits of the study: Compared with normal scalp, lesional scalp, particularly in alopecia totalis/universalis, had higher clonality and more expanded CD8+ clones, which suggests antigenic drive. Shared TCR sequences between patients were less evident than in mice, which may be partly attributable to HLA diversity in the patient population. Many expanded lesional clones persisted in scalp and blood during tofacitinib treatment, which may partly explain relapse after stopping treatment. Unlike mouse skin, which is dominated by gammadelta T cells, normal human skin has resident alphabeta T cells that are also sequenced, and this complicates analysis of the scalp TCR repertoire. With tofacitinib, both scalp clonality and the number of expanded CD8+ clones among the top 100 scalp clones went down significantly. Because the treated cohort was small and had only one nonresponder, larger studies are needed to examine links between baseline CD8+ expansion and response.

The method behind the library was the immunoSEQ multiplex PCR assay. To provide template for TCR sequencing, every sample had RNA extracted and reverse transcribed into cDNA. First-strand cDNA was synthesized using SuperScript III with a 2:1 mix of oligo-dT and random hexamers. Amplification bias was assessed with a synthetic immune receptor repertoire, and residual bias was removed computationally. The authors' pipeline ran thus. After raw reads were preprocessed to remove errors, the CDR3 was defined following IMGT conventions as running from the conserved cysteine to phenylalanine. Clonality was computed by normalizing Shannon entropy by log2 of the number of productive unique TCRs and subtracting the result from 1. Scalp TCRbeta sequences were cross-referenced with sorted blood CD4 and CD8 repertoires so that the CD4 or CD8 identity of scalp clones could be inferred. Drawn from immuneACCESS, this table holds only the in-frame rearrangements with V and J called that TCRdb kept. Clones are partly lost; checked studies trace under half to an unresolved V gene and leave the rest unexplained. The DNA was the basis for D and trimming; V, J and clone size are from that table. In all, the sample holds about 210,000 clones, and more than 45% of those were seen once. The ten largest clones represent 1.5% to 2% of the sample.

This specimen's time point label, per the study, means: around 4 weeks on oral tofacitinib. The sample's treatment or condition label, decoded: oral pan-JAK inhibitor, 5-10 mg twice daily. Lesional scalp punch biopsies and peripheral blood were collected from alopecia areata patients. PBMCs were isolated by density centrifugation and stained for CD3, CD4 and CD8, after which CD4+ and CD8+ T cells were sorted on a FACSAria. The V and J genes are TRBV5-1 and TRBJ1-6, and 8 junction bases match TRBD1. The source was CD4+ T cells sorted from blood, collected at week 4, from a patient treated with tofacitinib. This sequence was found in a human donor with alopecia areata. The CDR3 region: CASSSGQGVWNSPLHF. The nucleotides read TGCGCCAGCAGCAGCGGACAGGGTGTATGGAATTCACCCCTCCACTTT.